The rows below give T cell receptor beta chains drawn from one sample of a study. Each CDR3 protein gets one entry after TCRdb re-called the 5' RACE reads with MiXCR. Seen here are tens of thousands of distinct CDR3 sequences, 29% observed once, and the top ten hold 3.7%. The sequenced sample consisted of memory CD4+ T cells sorted from a lymph node. The receptors here all came from a female donor with breast cancer. The CDR3 runs from the conserved cysteine through the conserved F or W. The order of the fields is V gene, D gene, clone size, J gene, CDR3 protein, CDR3 DNA. The D gene is left open where the match is weak. The size entry is marked missing in some rows and otherwise reads once, few, many or a size class.

>TRBV27|.|few|TRBJ2-1
CASSPRTARSYNEQFF
TGTGCCAGCAGTCCCAGGACAGCTCGCTCCTACAATGAGCAGTTCTTC
>TRBV5-1|.|few|TRBJ1-6
CASNRDSGSPLHF
TGCGCCAGCAACCGAGACAGTGGTTCACCCCTCCACTTT
>TRBV20-1|.|.|TRBJ2-1
CSASGGLLSYNEQFF
TGCAGTGCTAGCGGGGGGCTCCTCTCCTACAATGAGCAGTTCTTC
>TRBV5-1|TRBD2|.|TRBJ2-1
CASSSGTSGGAEQFF
TGCGCCAGCAGCTCCGGGACTAGCGGGGGGGCTGAGCAGTTCTTC
>TRBV29-1|.|few|TRBJ2-7
CSVDFGGWGGRSYEQYF
TGCAGCGTTGATTTTGGAGGTTGGGGCGGTCGCTCCTACGAGCAGTACTTC
>TRBV25-1|TRBD2|.|TRBJ2-1
CASSRAGGRNEQFF
TGTGCCAGCAGCCGAGCGGGGGGGCGGAATGAGCAGTTCTTC
>TRBV6-5|TRBD2|.|TRBJ2-1
CASQTSGGYNEQFF
TGTGCCAGCCAAACTAGCGGGGGCTACAATGAGCAGTTCTTC
>TRBV27|.|.|TRBJ2-2
CASSLIVNTGELFF
TGTGCCAGCAGTTTAATAGTGAACACCGGGGAGCTGTTTTTT
>TRBV5-1|TRBD2|.|TRBJ2-2
CASSLALAGGPDGELFF
TGCGCCAGCAGCTTGGCCTTAGCGGGAGGGCCCGACGGGGAGCTGTTTTTT
>TRBV7-3|.|.|TRBJ2-7
CASSLGLSYEQYF
TGTGCCAGCAGCTTAGGACTCAGCTACGAGCAGTACTTC
>TRBV12-3/TRBV12-4|.|.|TRBJ2-7
CASSGRLDPLYEQYF
TGTGCCAGCAGTGGCAGACTAGACCCCCTCTACGAGCAGTACTTC
>TRBV4-1|TRBD1|medium-sized|TRBJ1-1
CASSTRTGNTEAFF
TGCGCCAGCAGCACGCGGACAGGGAACACTGAAGCTTTCTTT
>TRBV7-3|TRBD1|once|TRBJ2-7
CASSPEQGSEQYF
TGTGCCAGCAGCCCAGAACAGGGGAGCGAGCAGTACTTC
>TRBV9|.|many|TRBJ1-4
CASSVGVATNEKLFF
TGTGCCAGCAGCGTAGGGGTAGCAACTAATGAAAAACTGTTTTTT
>TRBV5-1|.|few|TRBJ1-2
CASSLASGSSGGYTF
TGCGCCAGCAGCTTGGCCTCGGGCAGTTCTGGTGGCTACACCTTC
>TRBV4-2|.|few|TRBJ2-3
CASSQDYGGTDTQYF
TGCGCCAGCAGCCAAGACTACGGGGGCACAGATACGCAGTATTTT
>TRBV27|.|.|TRBJ1-6
CASSLRGNSPLHF
TGTGCCAGCAGTTTAAGGGGTAATTCACCCCTCCACTTT
>TRBV9|TRBD1|many|TRBJ1-6
CASSSSRQGAYNSPLHF
TGTGCCAGCAGCTCTTCCCGACAGGGGGCCTATAATTCACCCCTCCACTTT
>TRBV5-1|.|few|TRBJ2-2
CASSLEQGYTGELFF
TGCGCCAGCAGCTTGGAGCAGGGATACACCGGGGAGCTGTTTTTT
>TRBV12-3/TRBV12-4|.|few|TRBJ1-2
CASSRGPSAGGYTF
TGTGCCAGCAGTCGGGGCCCGTCGGCGGGAGGCTACACCTTC
>TRBV7-9|.|.|TRBJ2-2
CASSLFINTGELFF
TGTGCCAGCAGCTTATTTATTAACACCGGGGAGCTGTTTTTT